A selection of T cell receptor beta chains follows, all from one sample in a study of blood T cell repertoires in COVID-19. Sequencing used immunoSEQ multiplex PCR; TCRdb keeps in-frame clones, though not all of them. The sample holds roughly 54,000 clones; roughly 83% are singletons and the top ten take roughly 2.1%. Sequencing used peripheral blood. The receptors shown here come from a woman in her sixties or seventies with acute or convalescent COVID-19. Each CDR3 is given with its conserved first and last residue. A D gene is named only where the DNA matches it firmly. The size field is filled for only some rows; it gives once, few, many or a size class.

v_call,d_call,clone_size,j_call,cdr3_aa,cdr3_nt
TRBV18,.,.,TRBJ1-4,CASSNRTGGKLFF,TGTGCCAGCTCGAACAGGACGGGAGGAAAACTGTTTTTT
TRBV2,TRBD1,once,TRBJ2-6,CATGRGLLSGANVLTF,TGTGCCACCGGAAGGGGGCTTCTCTCTGGGGCCAACGTCCTGACTTTC
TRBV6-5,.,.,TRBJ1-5,CASSYSGRGQPQHF,TGTGCCAGCAGTTACTCCGGCAGGGGACAGCCCCAGCATTTT
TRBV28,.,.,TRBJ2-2,CASSRRLANTGELFF,TGTGCCAGCAGTCGTCGTCTAGCCAACACCGGGGAGCTGTTTTTT
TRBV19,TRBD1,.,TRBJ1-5,CASSPTFGTGSSSGPQHF,TGTGCCAGTAGCCCGACCTTCGGGACAGGTTCCTCTTCGGGACCCCAGCATTTT
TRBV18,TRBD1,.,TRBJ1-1,CASSPTGQGLNTEAFF,TGTGCCAGCTCACCGACGGGACAGGGGCTGAACACTGAAGCTTTCTTT
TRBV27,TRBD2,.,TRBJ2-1,CASSLQVSGGTEQFF,TGTGCCAGCAGTTTACAGGTTAGCGGGGGAACTGAGCAGTTCTTC
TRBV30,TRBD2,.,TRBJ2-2,CAWSPGGAGELFF,TGTGCCTGGAGTCCCGGGGGGGCCGGGGAGCTGTTTTTT
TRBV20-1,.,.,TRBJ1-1,CSATENTEAFF,TGCAGTGCGACAGAGAACACTGAAGCTTTCTTT
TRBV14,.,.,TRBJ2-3,CASSQTSPRTDTQYF,TGTGCCAGCAGCCAAACTAGCCCCCGCACAGATACGCAGTATTTT
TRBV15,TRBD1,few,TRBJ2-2,CATSRDKRQGYTGELFF,TGTGCCACCAGCAGAGATAAGAGACAGGGATACACCGGGGAGCTGTTTTTT
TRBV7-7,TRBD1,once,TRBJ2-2,CASSARQGPGELFF,TGTGCCAGCAGCGCCCGACAGGGCCCCGGGGAGCTGTTTTTT
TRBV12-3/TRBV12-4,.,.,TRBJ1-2,CASSFSRVGGYTF,TGTGCCAGCAGTTTCAGCAGGGTTGGTGGCTACACCTTC
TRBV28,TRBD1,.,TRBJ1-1,CASSLGGGGITEAFF,TGTGCCAGCAGTTTAGGAGGGGGCGGGATCACTGAAGCTTTCTTT
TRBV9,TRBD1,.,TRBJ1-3,CASSVGQGIAGNTIYF,TGTGCCAGCAGCGTAGGACAGGGAATTGCTGGAAACACCATATATTTT
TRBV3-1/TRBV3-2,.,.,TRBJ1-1,CASSQGGKRTEAFF,TGTGCCAGCAGCCAAGGAGGGAAGAGGACTGAAGCTTTCTTT
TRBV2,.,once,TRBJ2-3,CASSGDGIGADTQYF,TGTGCCAGCAGTGGAGACGGGATTGGGGCAGATACGCAGTATTTT
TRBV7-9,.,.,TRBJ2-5,CASSLGSAGGQETQYF,TGTGCCAGCAGCTTAGGATCGGCAGGGGGGCAAGAGACCCAGTACTTC
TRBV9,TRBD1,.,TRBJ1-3,CASSAYLIDRGKSGNTIYF,TGTGCCAGCAGCGCCTACCTGATCGACAGGGGGAAGTCTGGAAACACCATATATTTT
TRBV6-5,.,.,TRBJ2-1,CASSYSFFYEQFF,TGTGCCAGCAGTTACTCGTTTTTCTATGAGCAGTTCTTC
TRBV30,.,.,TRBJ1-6,CAWSPQVRPLHF,TGTGCCTGGAGCCCCCAGGTCCGGCCCCTCCACTTT
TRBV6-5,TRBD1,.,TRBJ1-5,CASSTRQGSNQPQHF,TGTGCCAGCAGCACCCGACAGGGTAGCAATCAGCCCCAGCATTTT
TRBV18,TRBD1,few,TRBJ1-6,CASSPTAQGNSPLHF,TGTGCCAGCTCACCAACCGCACAGGGGAATTCACCCCTCCACTTT
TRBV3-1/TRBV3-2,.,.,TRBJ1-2,CASSQGGGFYGYTF,TGTGCCAGCAGCCAAGGGGGGGGATTCTATGGCTACACCTTC
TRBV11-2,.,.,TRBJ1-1,CASTRVVDTEAFF,TGTGCCAGCACCAGGGTGGTGGACACTGAAGCTTTCTTT
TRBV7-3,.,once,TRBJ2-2,CASSPSNTGELFF,TGTGCCAGCAGCCCGTCGAACACCGGGGAGCTGTTTTTT